This TCR beta chain derives from a study of T cells in Graves' hyperthyroidism and ophthalmopathy. Study at large: At initial diagnosis, before any treatment had begun, peripheral blood was obtained. Notes on the study in general: Stable hyperthyroidism was separated from ophthalmopathy by a model based on 13 V-J features.

This clonotype was observed a handful of times. What it recognizes is unknown. V shed 3 bases and J shed 5 bases, with 7 bases lying between them. CDR1 and CDR2 (germline): SQVTM, ANQGSEA. This CDR3 has 11 residues. Each ophthalmopathy patient scored at least 3 on the Clinical Activity Score and at least 4 on NOSPECS grade, with duration under 3 months. Uncontrolled infection, other autoimmune disease, pregnancy or lactation barred patients from enrollment. Researchers took RNA transcripts and amplified the TCR beta CDR3 regions from them. The study used the HTBI primer set for a first-round RT-PCR of the TCR CDR3. TCRdb re-derived calls from the multiplex PCR reads in MiXCR, one entry per CDR3 protein. The sample consists of around 490,000 distinct CDR3 sequences, 15% to 20% of them appearing once.

This receptor was identified in a man in his forties or fifties with Graves' ophthalmopathy. The V call is TRBV29-1, the J call TRBJ2-5, with D hard to call. Material: blood. CDR3 in DNA: TGCAGCGTTGAGTCGCTGGAGACCCAGTACTTC. Translated: CSVESLETQYF.